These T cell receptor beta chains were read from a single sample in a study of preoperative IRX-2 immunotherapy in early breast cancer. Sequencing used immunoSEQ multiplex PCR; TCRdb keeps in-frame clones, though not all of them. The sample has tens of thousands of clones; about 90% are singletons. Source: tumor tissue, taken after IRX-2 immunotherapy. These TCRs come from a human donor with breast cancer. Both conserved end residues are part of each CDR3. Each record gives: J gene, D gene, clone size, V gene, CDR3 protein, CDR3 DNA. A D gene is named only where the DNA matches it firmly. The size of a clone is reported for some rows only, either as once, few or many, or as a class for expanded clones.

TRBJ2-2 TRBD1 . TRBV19 CASSINPGQGYTGELFF TGTGCCAGTAGTATTAATCCGGGACAGGGCTACACCGGGGAGCTGTTTTTT
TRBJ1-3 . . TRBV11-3 CASSSGSSGNTIYF TGTGCCAGCAGTTCAGGGAGCTCTGGAAACACCATATATTTT
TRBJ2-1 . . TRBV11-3 CASSLSGARGNEQFF TGTGCCAGCAGCTTGTCGGGGGCTAGGGGCAATGAGCAGTTCTTC
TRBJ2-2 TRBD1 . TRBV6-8 CAIQGQGNTGELFF TGTGCCATCCAGGGACAGGGGAACACCGGGGAGCTGTTTTTT
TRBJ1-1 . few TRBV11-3 CASSLVGTAGEAFF TGTGCCAGCAGCTTAGTAGGGACGGCCGGAGAAGCTTTCTTT
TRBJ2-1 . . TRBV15 CATSPQRRGNEQFF TGTGCCACCAGCCCCCAACGGAGGGGGAATGAGCAGTTCTTC
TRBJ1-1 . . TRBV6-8 CASSLTDNTEAFF TGTGCCAGCAGTTTAACAGACAACACTGAAGCTTTCTTT
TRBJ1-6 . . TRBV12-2 CASRLSAGTASSYNSPLHF TGTGCAAGTCGCTTGAGCGCCGGGACAGCTAGCTCCTATAATTCACCCCTCCACTTT
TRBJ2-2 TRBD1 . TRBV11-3 CASSPRDRGVAGELFF TGTGCCAGCAGCCCAAGGGACAGGGGGGTAGCCGGGGAGCTGTTTTTT
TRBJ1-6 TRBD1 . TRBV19 CASRDWRQGNNSPLHF TGTGCCAGCAGAGACTGGCGACAGGGAAATAATTCACCCCTCCACTTT
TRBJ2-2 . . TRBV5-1 CASSSEDPTGELFF TGCGCCAGCAGCTCAGAAGACCCGACCGGGGAGCTGTTTTTT
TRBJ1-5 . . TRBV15 CATSTASRGNQPQHF TGTGCCACCAGCACGGCTTCTCGGGGCAATCAGCCCCAGCATTTT
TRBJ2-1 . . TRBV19 CASSVPSSSYNEQFF TGTGCCAGTAGTGTTCCCTCGAGCTCCTACAATGAGCAGTTCTTC
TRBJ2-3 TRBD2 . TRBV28 CASSSLAGGRTDTQYF TGTGCCAGCAGTTCTTTAGCGGGGGGTCGCACAGATACGCAGTATTTT
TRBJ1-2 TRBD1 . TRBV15 CATSGDRERINYGYTF TGTGCCACCAGCGGGGACAGGGAGAGGATTAACTATGGCTACACCTTC
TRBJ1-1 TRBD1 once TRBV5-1 CASSLVTGKLTEAFF TGCGCCAGCAGCTTGGTGACAGGGAAGCTTACTGAAGCTTTCTTT
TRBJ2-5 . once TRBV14 CASSQDIFETQYF TGTGCCAGCAGCCAAGATATATTCGAGACCCAGTACTTC
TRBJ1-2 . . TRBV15 CATTPSAGANYGYTF TGTGCCACCACCCCGTCAGCAGGAGCTAACTATGGCTACACCTTC
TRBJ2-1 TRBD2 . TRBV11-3 CASSLGGGLYNEQFF TGTGCCAGCAGCTTGGGCGGGGGACTCTACAATGAGCAGTTCTTC
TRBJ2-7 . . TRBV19 CASSSTGGSYEQYF TGTGCCAGTAGTTCCACAGGAGGGTCCTACGAGCAGTACTTC
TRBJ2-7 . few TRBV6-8 CASSEFQGDEQYF TGTGCCAGCAGCGAGTTCCAGGGTGACGAGCAGTACTTC
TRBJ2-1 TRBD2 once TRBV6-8 CASSSLAGGGNEQFF TGTGCCAGCAGTTCTCTAGCGGGAGGAGGGAATGAGCAGTTCTTC
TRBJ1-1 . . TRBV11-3 CASSLAGSMNTEAFF TGTGCCAGCAGCTTGGCGGGGTCTATGAACACTGAAGCTTTCTTT
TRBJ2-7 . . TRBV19 CASSIVTGTYEQYF TGTGCCAGTAGTATAGTTACAGGGACCTACGAGCAGTACTTC
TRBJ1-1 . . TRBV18 CASSPRRGEAFF TGTGCCAGCTCACCACGGAGGGGAGAAGCTTTCTTT
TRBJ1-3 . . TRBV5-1 CASSSGSGTGNTIYF TGCGCCAGCAGCTCGGGGTCAGGGACGGGAAACACCATATATTTT
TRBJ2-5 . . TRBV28 CASSTQEPQETQYF TGTGCCAGCAGTACACAGGAACCCCAAGAGACCCAGTACTTC
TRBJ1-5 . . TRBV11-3 CASSLVPVSQPQHF TGTGCCAGCAGCTTAGTTCCGGTGAGTCAGCCCCAGCATTTT
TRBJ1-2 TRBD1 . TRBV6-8 CASSRDRGRYGYTF TGTGCCAGCAGTCGGGACAGGGGTCGGTATGGCTACACCTTC
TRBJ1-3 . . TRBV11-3 CASSLDGSGNTIYF TGTGCCAGCAGCTTAGATGGCTCTGGAAACACCATATATTTT
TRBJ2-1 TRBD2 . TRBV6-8 CASSYSMVSGGILGNEQFF TGTGCCAGCAGTTACTCGATGGTTAGCGGGGGGATCCTAGGGAATGAGCAGTTCTTC
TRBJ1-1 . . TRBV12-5 CASGLVQGLRTEAFF TGTGCTAGTGGTTTGGTACAGGGTTTAAGGACTGAAGCTTTCTTT
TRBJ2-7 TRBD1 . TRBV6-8 CASTPGTGRPYEQYF TGTGCCAGCACTCCCGGGACAGGGCGTCCCTACGAGCAGTACTTC
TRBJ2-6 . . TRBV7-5 CARRTKCRQSRANVLTF TGTGCCAGAAGAACAAAATGTAGACAAAGTCGGGCCAACGTCCTGACTTTC
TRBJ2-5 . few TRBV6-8 CASSPDRRRSQYF TGTGCCAGCAGCCCTGACCGACGACGGTCCCAGTACTTC
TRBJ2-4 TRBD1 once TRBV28 CASSYDRAWPKNIQYF TGTGCCAGCAGTTACGACAGGGCATGGCCCAAAAACATTCAGTACTTC
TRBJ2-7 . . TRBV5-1 CASSSVSGRNYEQYF TGCGCCAGCAGCTCTGTTAGCGGCCGCAACTACGAGCAGTACTTC
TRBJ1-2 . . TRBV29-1 CSVEILGGRGYTF TGCAGCGTTGAGATTCTTGGGGGCAGGGGCTACACCTTC
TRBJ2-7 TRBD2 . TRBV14 CDTGGPYEQYF TGTGATACGGGAGGGCCCTACGAGCAGTACTTC
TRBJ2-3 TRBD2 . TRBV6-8 CATRYPRREGQGTDTQYF TGTGCCACCCGATACCCTCGGCGGGAGGGCCAAGGTACAGATACGCAGTATTTT